This T cell receptor beta chain was captured in a study of regulatory T cells in long-lasting Graves disease. Overall study: More than 5 years of antithyroid drugs with positive TSH receptor antibodies defined persistent Graves' disease.

V shed 2 bases and J shed 4 bases, with 14 bases lying between them. Per the germline V gene, CDR1 is SQVTM and CDR2 is ANQGSEA. The CDR3 is 15 amino acids. Remarks on this clonotype: What it binds is unknown.

Findings and caveats of the study: Those with persistent Graves' had less TCR diversity than newly diagnosed patients. Patients with persistent disease shared 2,741 public clonotypes, outpacing the roughly 870 shared by new patients.

Described time point: persistent/refractory GD, antithyroid drugs over 5 years with positive TRAb. After RNA was extracted from PBMCs, the TCR library was made from it. Sequencing libraries for TCR beta were prepared with iRepertoire HTBI primers and Arm-PCR of CDR3 regions. Per the study methods: Samples revealed approximately 60 TRBV and 14 TRBJ segments. TCRdb called the multiplex PCR reads again in MiXCR, with one record for every CDR3 protein. The V and J calls follow TCRdb's processing rather than the paper's. The profile shows roughly 500,000 distinct CDR3 sequences, approximately 23% of them singletons.

This clonotype originated in a female donor with Graves disease. The sequencing here drew on peripheral blood mononuclear cells (PBMCs), taken when the disease was refractory, from a patient treated with antithyroid drugs. This chain connects TRBV29-1 to TRBJ2-2, with TRBD2 as a possible D gene (6 bases). The CDR3 nucleotides read TGCAGCGTTGAATTTGCGGGGTTCGGCACCGGGGAGCTGTTTTTT. Translating gives CSVEFAGFGTGELFF.